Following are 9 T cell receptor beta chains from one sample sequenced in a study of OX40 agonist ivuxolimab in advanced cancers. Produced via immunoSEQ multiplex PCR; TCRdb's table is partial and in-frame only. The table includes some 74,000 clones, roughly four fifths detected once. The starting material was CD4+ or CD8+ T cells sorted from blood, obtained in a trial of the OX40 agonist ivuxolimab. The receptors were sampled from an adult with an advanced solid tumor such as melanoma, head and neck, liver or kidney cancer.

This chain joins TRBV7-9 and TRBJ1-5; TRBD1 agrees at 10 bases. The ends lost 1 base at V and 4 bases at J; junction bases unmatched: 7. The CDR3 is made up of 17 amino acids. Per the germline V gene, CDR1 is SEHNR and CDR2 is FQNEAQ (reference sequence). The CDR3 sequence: CASSLGSGTGENQPQHF. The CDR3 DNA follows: TGTGCCAGCAGCTTAGGTAGTGGGACAGGGGAAAATCAGCCCCAGCATTTT.

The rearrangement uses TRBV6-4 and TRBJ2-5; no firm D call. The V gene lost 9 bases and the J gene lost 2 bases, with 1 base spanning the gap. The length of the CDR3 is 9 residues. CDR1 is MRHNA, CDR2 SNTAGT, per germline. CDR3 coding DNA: TGTGCCAGTCAAGAGACCCAGTACTTC. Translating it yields CASQETQYF.

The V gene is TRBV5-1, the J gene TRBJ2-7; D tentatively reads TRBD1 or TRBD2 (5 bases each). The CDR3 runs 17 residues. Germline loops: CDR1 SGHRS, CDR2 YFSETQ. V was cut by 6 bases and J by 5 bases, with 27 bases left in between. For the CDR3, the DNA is TGCGCCAGCACCCTGACAATTACGGGACCCTTGCCCCACGAGCAGTACTTC. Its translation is CASTLTITGPLPHEQYF.

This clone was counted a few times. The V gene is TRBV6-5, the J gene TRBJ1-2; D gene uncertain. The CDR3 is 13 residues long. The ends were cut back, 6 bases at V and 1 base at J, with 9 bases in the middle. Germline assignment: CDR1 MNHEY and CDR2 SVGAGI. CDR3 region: CASSSGLNYGYTF. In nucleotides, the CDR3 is TGTGCCAGCAGCTCCGGACTTAACTATGGCTACACCTTC.

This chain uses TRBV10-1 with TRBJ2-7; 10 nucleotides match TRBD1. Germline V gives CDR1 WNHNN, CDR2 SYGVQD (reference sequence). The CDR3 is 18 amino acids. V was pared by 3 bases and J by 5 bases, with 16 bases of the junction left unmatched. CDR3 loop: CASSEPPPTGGAVHEQYF. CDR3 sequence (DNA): TGCGCCAGCAGTGAACCCCCCCCGACAGGGGGCGCAGTTCACGAGCAGTACTTC.

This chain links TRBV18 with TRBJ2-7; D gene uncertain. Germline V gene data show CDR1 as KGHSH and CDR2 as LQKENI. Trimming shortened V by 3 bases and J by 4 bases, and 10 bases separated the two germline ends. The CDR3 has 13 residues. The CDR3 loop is CASSPASQYEQYF. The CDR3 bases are TGTGCCAGCTCACCGGCCAGCCAATACGAGCAGTACTTC.

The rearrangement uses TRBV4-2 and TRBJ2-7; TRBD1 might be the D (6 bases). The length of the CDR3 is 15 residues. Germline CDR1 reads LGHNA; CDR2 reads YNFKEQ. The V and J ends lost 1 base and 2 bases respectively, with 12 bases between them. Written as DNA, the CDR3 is TGTGCCAGCAGCCAAGCATTGGGGGCGACCTACGAGCAGTACTTC. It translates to CASSQALGATYEQYF.

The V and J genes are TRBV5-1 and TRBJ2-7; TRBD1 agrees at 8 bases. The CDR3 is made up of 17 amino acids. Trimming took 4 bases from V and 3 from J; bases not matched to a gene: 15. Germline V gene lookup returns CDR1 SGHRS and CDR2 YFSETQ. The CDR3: CASSPKGTGGEFYEQYF. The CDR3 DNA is TGCGCCAGCAGCCCAAAGGGAACAGGGGGAGAGTTCTACGAGCAGTACTTC.

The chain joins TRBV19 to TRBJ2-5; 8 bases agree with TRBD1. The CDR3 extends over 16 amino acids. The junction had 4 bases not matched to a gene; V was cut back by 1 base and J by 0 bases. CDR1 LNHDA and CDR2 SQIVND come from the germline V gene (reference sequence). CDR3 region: CASSIGQGAYQETQYF. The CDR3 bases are TGTGCCAGTAGTATAGGGCAGGGGGCATACCAAGAGACCCAGTACTTC.